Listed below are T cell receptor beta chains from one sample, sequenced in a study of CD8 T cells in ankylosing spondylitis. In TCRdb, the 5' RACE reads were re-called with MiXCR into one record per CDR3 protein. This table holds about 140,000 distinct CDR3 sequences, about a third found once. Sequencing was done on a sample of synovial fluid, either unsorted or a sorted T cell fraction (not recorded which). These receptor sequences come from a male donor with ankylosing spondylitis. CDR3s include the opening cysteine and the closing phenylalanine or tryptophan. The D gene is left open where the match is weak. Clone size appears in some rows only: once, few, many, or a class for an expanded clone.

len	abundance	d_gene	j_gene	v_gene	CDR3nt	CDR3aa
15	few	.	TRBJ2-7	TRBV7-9	TGTGCCAGCAGCTCAGTAAATCATGTGGGATACGAGCAGTACTTC	CASSSVNHVGYEQYF
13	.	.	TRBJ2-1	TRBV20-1	TGCAGTGCTATGTTTCGGGCCCACAATGAGCAGTTCTTC	CSAMFRAHNEQFF
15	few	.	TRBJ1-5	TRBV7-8	TGTGCCAGCAGCAAGAGGGTAGGGGTTGATCAGCCCCAGCATTTT	CASSKRVGVDQPQHF
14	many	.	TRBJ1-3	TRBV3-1	TGTGCCAGCAGCCCTGGCACACCTGGAAACACCATATATTTT	CASSPGTPGNTIYF
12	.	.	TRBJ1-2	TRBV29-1	TGCAGCGTTGAAGCAGCTAACTATGGCTACACCTTC	CSVEAANYGYTF
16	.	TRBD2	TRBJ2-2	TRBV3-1	TGTGCCAGCAGCCCCTTGCGCGGGAGAGGGCCCGGGGAGCTGTTTTTT	CASSPLRGRGPGELFF
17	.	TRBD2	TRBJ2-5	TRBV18	TGTGCCAGCTCACCACGCACCGGAGCGGGAGGCGGGGAGACCCAGTACTTC	CASSPRTGAGGGETQYF
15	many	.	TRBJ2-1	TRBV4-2	TGTGCCAGCAGCCTCGGGGACGGCTCCTACAATGAGCAGTTCTTC	CASSLGDGSYNEQFF
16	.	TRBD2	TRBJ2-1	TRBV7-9	TGTGCCAGCAGCTACGTACCGGGACTAACCCACAATGAGCAGTTCTTC	CASSYVPGLTHNEQFF
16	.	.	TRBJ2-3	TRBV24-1	TGTGCCACCAGTGGAGGAAGCGCGGGGACCACAGATACGCAGTATTTT	CATSGGSAGTTDTQYF
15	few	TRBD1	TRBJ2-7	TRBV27	TGTGCCAGCACCCCCACGATGGGACAGGGAAACGAGCAGTACTTC	CASTPTMGQGNEQYF
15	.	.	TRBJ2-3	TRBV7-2	TGTGCCAGCAGCTCGGACTACCTTAGCACAGATACGCAGTATTTT	CASSSDYLSTDTQYF
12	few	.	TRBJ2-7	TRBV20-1	TGCAGTGCTAGTCACAGTTCCTACGAGCAGTACTTC	CSASHSSYEQYF
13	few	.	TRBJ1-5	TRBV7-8	TGTGCCAGCAGCTTACAGAGCAATCAGCCCCAGCATTTT	CASSLQSNQPQHF
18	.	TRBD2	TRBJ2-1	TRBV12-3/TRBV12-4	TGTGCCAGCAGTTTCCCGACTAGCGGGAGTCGCTCCTACAATGAGCAGTTCTTC	CASSFPTSGSRSYNEQFF
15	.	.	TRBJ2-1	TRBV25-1	TGTGCCAGCACCCCCAGGGGCGGGGGATACAATGAGCAGTTCTTC	CASTPRGGGYNEQFF
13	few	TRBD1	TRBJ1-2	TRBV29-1	TGCAGCGCCCTTCGCGCGACAGGGGACGGCTACACCTTC	CSALRATGDGYTF
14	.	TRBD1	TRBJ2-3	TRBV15	TGTGCCACCAGCAGAGAAGGGGGCCCAGATACGCAGTATTTT	CATSREGGPDTQYF
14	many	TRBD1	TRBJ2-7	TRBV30	TGTGCCTGGCATACCGGGACAGGCTCCTACGAGCAGTACTTC	CAWHTGTGSYEQYF
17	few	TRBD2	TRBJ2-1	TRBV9	TGTGCCAGCAGCCCCCGACTAGCGGGAGGGGGCCAATGGGAGCAGTTCTTC	CASSPRLAGGGQWEQFF
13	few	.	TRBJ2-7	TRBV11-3	TGTGCCAGCAGCTCTCCTCCCCTCTACGAGCAGTACTTC	CASSSPPLYEQYF
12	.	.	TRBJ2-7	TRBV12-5	TGTGCTAGTGGTCTACTTGTACACGAGCAGTACTTC	CASGLLVHEQYF
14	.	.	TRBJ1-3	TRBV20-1	TGCAGTGCAAAGGGGATGAGCTCTGGAAACACCATATATTTT	CSAKGMSSGNTIYF
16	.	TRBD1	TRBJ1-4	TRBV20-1	TGCAGTGCTAGGGGACAGAGCACTGTCTTTAATGAAAAACTGTTTTTT	CSARGQSTVFNEKLFF
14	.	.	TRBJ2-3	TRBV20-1	TGCAGTGCTAGAGAGGCACCATACACAGATACGCAGTATTTT	CSAREAPYTDTQYF
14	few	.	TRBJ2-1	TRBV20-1	TGCAGTGCTAATTGGGGAAGCTCCTACAATGAGCAGTTCTTC	CSANWGSSYNEQFF
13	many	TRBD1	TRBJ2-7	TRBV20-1	TGCAGTGCTGCGGGACAGGGGGCCTACGAGCAGTACTTC	CSAAGQGAYEQYF
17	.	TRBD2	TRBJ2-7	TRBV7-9	TGTGCCAGCAGCTACGGGACTAGCGGGGCTAGCTCCTACGAGCAGTACTTC	CASSYGTSGASSYEQYF
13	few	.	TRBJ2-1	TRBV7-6	TGTGCCAGCAGCTTCCAGCAATACAATGAGCAGTTCTTC	CASSFQQYNEQFF
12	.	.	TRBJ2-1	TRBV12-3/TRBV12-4	TGTGCCAGCAGAACACTAGCCCATGAGCAGTTCTTC	CASRTLAHEQFF
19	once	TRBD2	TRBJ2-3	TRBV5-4	TGTGCCAGCAGCTTGCGAGTCCTAGCGGGGGGCAAGAGCACAGATACGCAGTATTTT	CASSLRVLAGGKSTDTQYF
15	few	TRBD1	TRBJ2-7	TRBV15	TGTGCCACCAGCAGAGAAGGGGGCGGTTGGTCCGAGCAGTACTTC	CATSREGGGWSEQYF
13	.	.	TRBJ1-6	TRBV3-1	TGTGCCAGCAGCGAGATTAGTTATTCACCCCTCCACTTT	CASSEISYSPLHF
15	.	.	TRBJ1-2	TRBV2	TGTGCCAGCAGTGATGTGCGGTCAGTCCTCAGTGGCTACACCTTC	CASSDVRSVLSGYTF
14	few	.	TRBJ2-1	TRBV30	TGTGCCTGGAGTTTCCAGAGCTCCTACAATGAGCAGTTCTTC	CAWSFQSSYNEQFF
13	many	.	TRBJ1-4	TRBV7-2	TGTGCCAGCAGCCCTTATCTCTCCGAAAAACTGTTTTTT	CASSPYLSEKLFF
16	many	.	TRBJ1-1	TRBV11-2	TGTGCCAGCAGCTTAGGGGTAACGGAGAGGAACACTGAAGCTTTCTTT	CASSLGVTERNTEAFF
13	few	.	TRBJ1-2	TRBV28	TGTGCCAGCAAGAGGGGAGTCAACTATGGCTACACCTTC	CASKRGVNYGYTF
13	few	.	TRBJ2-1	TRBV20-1	TGCAGTGCTTTAACTACGGGAGTTGGCTGGCAGTTCTTC	CSALTTGVGWQFF
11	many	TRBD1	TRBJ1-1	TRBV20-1	TGCAGTGCTAGCCCCGCCGCGGGACAGGAGTTT	CSASPAAGQEF
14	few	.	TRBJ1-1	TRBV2	TGTGCCAGCGGGAAGACAACTATGAACACTGAAGCTTTCTTT	CASGKTTMNTEAFF
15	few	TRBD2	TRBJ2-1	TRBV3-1	TGTGCCAGCAGCCAAGATGTGAGCGGGAGGGATGAGCAGTTCTTC	CASSQDVSGRDEQFF
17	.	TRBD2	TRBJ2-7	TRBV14	TGTGCCAGCAGCCTTTCCGGACTAGCGGGAGGGCCGTACGAGCAGTACTTC	CASSLSGLAGGPYEQYF
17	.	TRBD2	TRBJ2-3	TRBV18	TGTGCCAGCTCATCCGTAGCGGGGACTAGCGGCACAGATACGCAGTATTTT	CASSSVAGTSGTDTQYF
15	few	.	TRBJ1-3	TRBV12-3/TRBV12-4	TGTGCCAGCAGTCAACGGGGCAGGGCCGAGGGCACCATATATTTT	CASSQRGRAEGTIYF
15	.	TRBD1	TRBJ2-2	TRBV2	TGTGCCAGCAACCCTTCGGGACAGGGGGCCGGGGAGCTGTTTTTT	CASNPSGQGAGELFF
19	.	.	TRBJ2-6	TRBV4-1	TGCGCCAGCAGCCAAGATCCTAAGGGAAGTTACTCTGGGGCCAACGTCCTGACTTTC	CASSQDPKGSYSGANVLTF
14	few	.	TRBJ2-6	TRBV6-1	TGTGCCAGCAGTGAAGGGGGTGGGGCCAACGTCCTGACTTTC	CASSEGGGANVLTF
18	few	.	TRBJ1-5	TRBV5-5	TGTGCCAGCAGCTTGGGGGGGACACCGTCATATAGCAATCAGCCCCAGCATTTT	CASSLGGTPSYSNQPQHF
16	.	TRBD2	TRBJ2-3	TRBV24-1	TGTGCCACCAGTGACCCGGGACTAGCGGGAGCAGATACGCAGTATTTT	CATSDPGLAGADTQYF
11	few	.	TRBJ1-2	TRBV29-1	TGCAGCGTTCTGGCAGGGAATGGCTACACCTTC	CSVLAGNGYTF
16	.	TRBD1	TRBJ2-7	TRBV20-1	TGCAGTGCTGACTCCCGGACAGGGATTGCCTCCTACGAGCAGTACTTC	CSADSRTGIASYEQYF